Listed here are 14 T cell receptor beta chains from one sample, sequenced in a study of control samples from healthy donors and cancer patients. Measured with immunoSEQ multiplex PCR; TCRdb has only the in-frame clones, and not every one. The table has 74,000 or so clones, 89% seen once. Sample: blood. The source of these receptors is a man in his fifties in good health.

The V call is TRBV7-6, the J call TRBJ2-2; D gene unclear. Trimming shortened V by 5 bases and J by 8 bases, and 15 bases separated the two germline ends. CDR1 is SGHVS and CDR2 is FNYEAQ in the germline V gene. CDR3 length: 14 residues. The CDR3 protein is CASSLGRPPGELFF. As DNA, the CDR3 is TGTGCCAGCAGCCTGGGAAGACCACCGGGGGAGCTGTTTTTT.

The genes are TRBV11-3 and TRBJ1-1; D not resolved. This CDR3 comprises 13 residues. V lost 2 bases and J lost 1, with 5 bases in between. Germline V gene data show CDR1 as SGHNT and CDR2 as YENEEA. For the CDR3, the DNA is TGTGCCAGCAGCTTAAGCCAGAACACTGAAGCTTTCTTT. It yields the protein CASSLSQNTEAFF. Looking up the rest from reference TRBV11-3 and TRBJ1-1 gives the full variable domain: EAGVVQSPRYKIIEKKQPVAFWCNPISGHNTLYWYLQNLGQGPELLIRYENEEAVDDSQLPKDRFSAERLKGVDSTLKIQPAELGDSAVYLCASSLSQNTEAFFGQGTRLTVV.

The chain links TRBV2 to TRBJ2-4; D is tentatively TRBD1 or TRBD2 (6 bases each). The CDR3 runs 14 residues. Germline V gene sequence: CDR1 SNHLY, CDR2 FYNNEI. V lost 1 base and J 8 bases, leaving 12 bases between the germline ends. The DNA of the CDR3 is TGTGCCAGCAGTGAAGAAGGGGGGCGGGACATTCAGTACTTC. It specifies CASSEEGGRDIQYF.

The chain has TRBV30 and TRBJ1-5; no reliable D call. Germline CDR1 reads GTSNPN; CDR2 reads SVGIG (reference sequence). V lost 3 bases, J lost 0 bases, and 3 bases lay in between. This CDR3 is 12 amino acids long. CDR3 DNA sequence: TGTGCCTGGAGCGGTAGCAATCAGCCCCAGCATTTT. Translating it yields CAWSGSNQPQHF.

The V call is TRBV5-6, the J call TRBJ1-5, with D unresolved. Germline V lookup: CDR1 SGHDT, CDR2 YYEEEE. The V and J ends lost 4 bases and 0 bases respectively, with 8 bases between them. CDR3 length equals 14 residues. The CDR3 here is CASSAGFSNQPQHF. The CDR3 nucleotides are TGTGCCAGCAGCGCGGGGTTTAGCAATCAGCCCCAGCATTTT.

The chain carries TRBV9 and TRBJ2-2; TRBD2 aligns across 10 bases. The CDR3 has 17 residues. Per the germline V gene, CDR1 is SGDLS and CDR2 is YYNGEE. The ends lost 4 bases at V and 0 bases at J; junction bases unmatched: 6. The CDR3 sequence is CASSTPAGGTNTGELFF. The CDR3 bases are TGTGCCAGCAGCACTCCAGCGGGGGGGACGAACACCGGGGAGCTGTTTTTT.

This chain links TRBV15 with TRBJ2-7, with TRBD1 matching 9 bases. The CDR3 is 16 amino acids. V was pared by 2 bases and J by 4 bases, with 9 bases of the junction left unmatched. Germline loops: CDR1 LNHNV, CDR2 YYDKDF (reference sequence). The CDR3 DNA follows: TGTGCCACCAGCAGACTCACGGGACAGGGTCGGTACGAGCAGTACTTC. The encoded protein is CATSRLTGQGRYEQYF.

The genes are TRBV5-1 and TRBJ2-3; 12 nucleotides agree with TRBD2. The length of the CDR3 is 19 residues. Germline V gives CDR1 SGHRS, CDR2 YFSETQ. V dropped 3 bases and J dropped 4; count of bases not matched to a gene: 15. Here the CDR3 reads CASSSPKTGLAGPPDTQYF. In DNA form, the CDR3 reads TGCGCCAGCAGCTCACCCAAAACAGGACTAGCGGGGCCACCAGATACGCAGTATTTT. Using reference TRBV5-1 and TRBJ2-3 for the parts outside the CDR3, the full variable domain is KAGVTQTPRYLIKTRGQQVTLSCSPISGHRSVSWYQQTPGQGLQFLFEYFSETQRNKGNFPGRFSGRQFSNSRSEMNVSTLELGDSALYLCASSSPKTGLAGPPDTQYFGPGTRLTVL.

This clone was recorded a few times. This chain links TRBV6-4 with TRBJ2-2; no firm D call. V lost 2 bases and J 2 bases, leaving 3 bases between the germline ends. The CDR3 sequence is 13 residues long. Per the germline V gene, CDR1 is MRHNA and CDR2 is SNTAGT. CDR3 loop: CASSDKNTGELFF. The CDR3 DNA is TGTGCCAGCAGTGACAAAAACACCGGGGAGCTGTTTTTT.

CDR3 coding DNA: TGTGCCAGCGGACGTTTATCGGGTTCGGCAGATACGCAGTATTTT. It translates to CASGRLSGSADTQYF. The V call is TRBV3-1 (or the pseudogene TRBV3-2), the J call TRBJ2-3, with unresolved D. Germline assignment: CDR1 LGHDT and CDR2 YNNKEL (reference sequence). The CDR3 sequence is 15 residues long. V was cut by 8 bases and J by 4 bases, with 19 bases left in between.

This chain connects TRBV5-4 to TRBJ2-7; 11 bases match TRBD1. The CDR3 is made up of 14 amino acids. CDR1 is SGHNT, CDR2 YYREEE, per germline (reference sequence). V shed 2 bases and J 4 bases; nucleotides not matched to a gene: 2. The CDR3 loop is CASSLGQGAYEQYF. DNA of the CDR3: TGTGCCAGCAGCTTAGGACAGGGGGCTTACGAGCAGTACTTC.

To note about this clone: Other DNA sequences in the same sample also yield this CDR3. The gene calls are TRBV6-5 and TRBJ2-7; TRBD1 aligns across 9 bases. This CDR3 comprises 15 residues. Trimming took 2 bases from V and 0 from J; bases not matched to a gene: 2. CDR1 and CDR2 from the germline V gene are MNHEY and SVGAGI. The CDR3 coding sequence is TGTGCCAGCAGTTACGGGGGACAGGGCTCCTACGAGCAGTACTTC. It is translated as CASSYGGQGSYEQYF.

The gene calls are TRBV9 and TRBJ2-2; TRBD2 might be the D (6 bases). Deletions cut 2 bases from V and 4 bases from J, with 9 bases between. This CDR3 is built from 14 residues. Germline-derived CDR1 and CDR2 are SGDLS and YYNGEE. CDR3: CASSVTSGTGELFF. The CDR3 nucleotides are TGTGCCAGCAGCGTGACTAGTGGCACCGGGGAGCTGTTTTTT.

The rearrangement links TRBV20-1 to TRBJ1-5; unclear D gene. Germline CDR1 reads DFQATT; CDR2 reads SNEGSKA (reference sequence). The CDR3 sequence is 13 residues long. With 3 bases removed from V and 0 bases from J, the gap between germline ends came to 6 bases. The CDR3: CSASTYSNQPQHF. CDR3 DNA: TGCAGTGCTAGTACTTATAGCAATCAGCCCCAGCATTTT.